This T cell receptor beta chain stems from a study of regulatory T cells in long-lasting Graves disease. In its sample, this clonotype was seen a few times. This sample's time point: persistent/refractory GD, antithyroid drugs over 5 years with positive TRAb. Generation of the TCR library employed RNA extracted from PBMCs. Building of the TCR beta libraries involved iRepertoire HTBI primers and Arm-PCR of CDR3 regions. TCRdb fed the multiplex PCR reads into MiXCR, producing one record per CDR3 protein. The profile covers about 660,000 distinct CDR3 sequences, with around 32% appearing a single time and roughly 41% taken by the ten largest. This CDR3 has 19 amino acids. Germline CDR1 reads MNHEY; CDR2 reads SVGEGT. Trimming removed 4 bases from V and 1 base from J; junction bases left unmatched: 12.

Sequencing used peripheral blood mononuclear cells (PBMCs), obtained when the disease was refractory, from a patient treated with antithyroid drugs. The sequence was collected from a female donor with Graves disease. The chain recombines TRBV6-2 or TRBV6-3 with TRBJ2-6, with 8 bases aligning to TRBD2. For the CDR3, the DNA is TGTGCCAGCAGTTGGACTAGCCGCGAGGGGGTGTCTGGGGCCAACGTCCTGACTTTC. Amino acid sequence: CASSWTSREGVSGANVLTF.